Listed below are T cell receptor beta chains from one sample, sequenced in a study of blood T cell repertoires in COVID-19. TCRdb's copy holds only in-frame clones and misses some; the assay was immunoSEQ multiplex PCR. The sample yields hundreds of thousands of clones, 85% to 90% seen once. Sequencing input: PBMCs or T cells enriched from blood (not recorded which). The receptors come from a man under 40 who had recovered from COVID-19. Each CDR3 is given without its conserved first and last residue.

TRBV28 | ASSFGTTYEQY
TRBV10-3 | AISSGGGADNEQF
TRBV27 | ASRVLSGTGNEKLF
TRBV7-9 | ASSSNRDAGNTIY
TRBV11-2 | ASRQGSRSSYNSPLH
TRBV29-1 | SVDRSSGRPFNEQF
TRBV28 | ASSLRGLAGAETQY
TRBV6-5 | ASSYSAGYYGYT
TRBV28 | ASRGQPPTSTDTQY
TRBV7-2 | ASSLAGGQETQY
TRBV7-2 | ASSLYGKAYEQY
TRBV5-4 | ASGNGQVEAF
TRBV19 | ASSFETGTETISNQPQH
TRBV6-2/TRBV6-3 | ASSPTSGRARYEQY
TRBV10-2 | ASSDVGTGDNEQF
TRBV4-3 | ASSQDNHRGSSYNEQF
TRBV4-1 | ASSQDQGSQPQH
TRBV5-1 | ASSLGTAYNEQF
TRBV28 | ASSFYRDLYTEAF
TRBV24-1 | ATSEGRGAINQPQH
TRBV30 | AWSPGTVYEQY
TRBV6-6 | ASSYSGQYGYT
TRBV19 | ARTQDGGTTYEQY
TRBV5-4 | ASSSGGRRDTQY
TRBV6-6 | ASSYGFSGAIYEQY
TRBV5-4 | ASSLAGTSTDTQY
TRBV19 | ASSGAANSYNEQF
TRBV7-2 | ASSSWGQGRTRGYIQY
TRBV28 | ASRKAGTAYEQY
TRBV7-9 | ASSLNTSGRLETQY
TRBV5-1 | ASSLGGTVDQPQH
TRBV6-5 | ASTWQGGANVLT
TRBV5-4 | ASSGGLRRNTEAF
TRBV15 | ATSRDLDRVSYEQY
TRBV27 | ASSFSSGLYEQY
TRBV11-2 | ASSLGSSVYEQY
TRBV5-5 | ASSLGLAEYEQY
TRBV7-8 | ASSLVAGWRQQSSYNEQF
TRBV2 | ASNRDESYEQY
TRBV6-2/TRBV6-3 | ASRPWGTGGDVDGYT